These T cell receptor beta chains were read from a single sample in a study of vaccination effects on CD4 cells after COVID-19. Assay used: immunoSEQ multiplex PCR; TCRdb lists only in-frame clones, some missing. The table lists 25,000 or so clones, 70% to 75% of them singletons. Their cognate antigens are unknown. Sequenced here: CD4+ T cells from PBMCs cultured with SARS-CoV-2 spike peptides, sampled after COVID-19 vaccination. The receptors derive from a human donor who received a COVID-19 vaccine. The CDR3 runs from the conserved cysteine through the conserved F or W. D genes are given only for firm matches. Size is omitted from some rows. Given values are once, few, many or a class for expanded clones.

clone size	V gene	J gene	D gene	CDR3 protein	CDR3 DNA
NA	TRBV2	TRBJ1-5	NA	CASTLGVQPQHF	TGTGCCAGCACTTTAGGGGTTCAGCCCCAGCATTTT
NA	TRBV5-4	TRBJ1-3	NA	CASSLRESLGASGNTIYF	TGTGCCAGCAGCTTGCGTGAAAGTCTTGGTGCTTCTGGAAACACCATATATTTT
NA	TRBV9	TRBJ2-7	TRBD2	CASSPGVAGPYEQYF	TGTGCCAGCAGCCCCGGCGTAGCGGGACCCTACGAGCAGTACTTC
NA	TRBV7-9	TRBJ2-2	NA	CASSFRTGNTGELFF	TGTGCCAGCAGCTTCCGTACGGGCAACACCGGGGAGCTGTTTTTT
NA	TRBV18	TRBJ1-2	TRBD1	CASSPAADRGHTF	TGTGCCAGCTCACCAGCGGCGGACAGGGGCCACACCTTC
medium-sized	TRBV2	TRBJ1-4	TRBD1	CASRGTGGGREKLFF	TGTGCCAGCAGGGGGACAGGGGGCGGACGTGAAAAACTGTTTTTT
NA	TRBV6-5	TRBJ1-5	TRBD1	CASRATGNSNQPQHF	TGTGCCAGCAGGGCGACAGGGAATAGCAATCAGCCCCAGCATTTT
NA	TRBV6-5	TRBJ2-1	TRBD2	CASSQTSGSREQFF	TGTGCCAGCAGTCAGACTAGCGGGAGTCGTGAGCAGTTCTTC
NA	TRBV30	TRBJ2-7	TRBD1	CAWSKGQGIVYEQYF	TGTGCCTGGAGTAAGGGACAGGGAATTGTTTACGAGCAGTACTTC
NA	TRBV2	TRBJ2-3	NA	CASKPVGDTQYF	TGTGCCAGCAAACCGGTGGGGGATACGCAGTATTTT
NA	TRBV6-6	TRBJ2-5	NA	CASSYAVQETQYF	TGTGCCAGCAGTTACGCAGTTCAGGAGACCCAGTACTTC
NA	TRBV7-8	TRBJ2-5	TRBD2	CASSLRTSGGWETQYF	TGTGCCAGCAGCCTTCGGACTAGCGGGGGGTGGGAGACCCAGTACTTC
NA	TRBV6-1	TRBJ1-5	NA	CASSEAGRQPQHF	TGTGCCAGCAGTGAGGCGGGGCGACAGCCCCAGCATTTT
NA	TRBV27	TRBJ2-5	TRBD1	CASRKLGQGRETQYF	TGTGCCAGCAGGAAACTGGGACAGGGGCGAGAGACCCAGTACTTC
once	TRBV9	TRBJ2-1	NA	CASSVAYNEQFF	TGTGCCAGCAGCGTAGCCTATAATGAGCAGTTCTTC
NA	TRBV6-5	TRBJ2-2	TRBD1	CASRRQGASGELFF	TGTGCCAGCAGGAGACAGGGGGCTTCCGGGGAGCTGTTTTTT
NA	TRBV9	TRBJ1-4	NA	CASSVGQGGLFF	TGTGCCAGCAGCGTAGGCCAGGGAGGACTGTTTTTT
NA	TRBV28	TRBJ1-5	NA	CASSPLVGNQPQHF	TGTGCCAGCAGTCCCCTCGTTGGTAATCAGCCCCAGCATTTT
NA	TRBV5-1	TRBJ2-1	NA	CASSYQGSGVYNEQFF	TGCGCCAGCAGCTACCAAGGGAGTGGGGTTTACAATGAGCAGTTCTTC
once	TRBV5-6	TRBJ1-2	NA	CASSLVEGWYYGYTF	TGTGCCAGCAGCTTGGTTGAGGGATGGTACTATGGCTACACCTTC
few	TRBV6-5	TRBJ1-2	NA	CASSYSTGSHGYTF	TGTGCCAGCAGTTACTCCACAGGGTCCCATGGCTACACCTTC
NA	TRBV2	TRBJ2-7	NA	CASRLESEQYF	TGTGCCAGCAGACTAGAGTCCGAGCAGTACTTC
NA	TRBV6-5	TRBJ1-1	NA	CATKRVENTEAFF	TGTGCCACCAAACGGGTAGAGAACACTGAAGCTTTCTTT
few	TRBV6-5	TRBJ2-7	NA	CASSYLGEQYF	TGTGCCAGCAGTTACTTGGGGGAGCAGTACTTC
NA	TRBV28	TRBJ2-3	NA	CASRSGQLGYTQYF	TGTGCCAGCAGGTCCGGACAGTTGGGGTACACGCAGTATTTT
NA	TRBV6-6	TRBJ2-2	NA	CASSWGVGNTGELFF	TGTGCCAGCAGTTGGGGTGTGGGAAACACCGGGGAGCTGTTTTTT
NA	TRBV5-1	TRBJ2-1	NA	CASSLTGESYNEQFF	TGCGCCAGCAGCTTAACAGGCGAGTCCTACAATGAGCAGTTCTTC
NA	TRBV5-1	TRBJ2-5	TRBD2	CASRLSGGQEETQYF	TGCGCCAGCAGGCTGAGCGGGGGACAAGAGGAGACCCAGTACTTC
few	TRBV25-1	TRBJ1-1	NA	CASRAFHTTNTEAFF	TGTGCCAGTAGGGCTTTTCATACCACGAACACTGAAGCTTTCTTT
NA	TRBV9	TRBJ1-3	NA	CASSSLGGTGNTIYF	TGTGCCAGCAGCTCCTTGGGGGGTACCGGAAACACCATATATTTT
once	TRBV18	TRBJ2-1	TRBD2	CASSQRLRRLASRTDEQFF	TGTGCCAGCTCACAACGACTTAGGAGACTAGCGAGCCGGACCGATGAGCAGTTCTTC
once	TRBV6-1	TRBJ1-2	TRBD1	CASSESSGQATGGYTF	TGTGCCAGCAGTGAATCAAGTGGACAGGCTACGGGTGGCTACACCTTC
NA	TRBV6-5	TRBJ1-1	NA	CASSYWSTVNTEAFF	TGTGCCAGCAGTTACTGGTCGACGGTGAACACTGAAGCTTTCTTT
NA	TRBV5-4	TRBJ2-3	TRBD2	CASSLAAGGFTDTQYF	TGTGCCAGCAGCTTGGCAGCGGGGGGCTTCACAGATACGCAGTATTTT
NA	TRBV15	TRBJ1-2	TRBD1	CATTPDRGYGYTF	TGTGCCACCACTCCAGACAGGGGATATGGCTACACCTTC
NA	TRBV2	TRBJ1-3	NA	CASATYIDSGNTIYF	TGTGCCAGCGCGACGTATATCGACTCTGGAAACACCATATATTTT
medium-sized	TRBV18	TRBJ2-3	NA	CASSPPQPTDTQYF	TGTGCCAGCTCACCACCACAGCCCACAGATACGCAGTATTTT
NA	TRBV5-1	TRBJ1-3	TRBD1	CASRDRGSSGNTIYF	TGCGCCAGCAGGGACAGGGGGAGCTCTGGAAACACCATATATTTT
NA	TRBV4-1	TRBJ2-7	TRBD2	CASSLGRSGRSYEQYF	TGCGCCAGCAGCCTTGGGCGCAGCGGGAGGTCCTACGAGCAGTACTTC